This T cell receptor (beta chain) was sequenced during a study of blood T cell repertoires in COVID-19. For the study at large: Samples taken during acute and convalescent COVID-19 were collected in the United States, Italy and Spain. T cells, B-cell-depleted T cells, or PBMCs provided the cDNA or gDNA that served as material.

How the authors handled the data: Using reference gene primer amplification, nucleated cell counts were estimated. Some clones are missing from TCRdb's copy, which holds only in-frame ones; the method was immunoSEQ multiplex PCR. The V and J calls and clone size come from that table; D and trimming were worked out from the DNA. This table holds roughly 200,000 clones, around nine tenths found once. Germline V gives CDR1 SGHRS, CDR2 YFSETQ. Germline trimming cut 3 bases from V and 0 bases from J; bases unmatched to any gene: 3. This CDR3 has 14 residues. The source material was peripheral blood. The sequence was collected from a man in his 60s with acute or convalescent COVID-19. The rearrangement uses TRBV5-1 and TRBJ2-7; 7 bases map to TRBD2. In DNA form, the CDR3 reads TGCGCCAGCAGCTCCGGGACTATCTCCTACGAGCAGTACTTC. Its protein is CASSSGTISYEQYF.